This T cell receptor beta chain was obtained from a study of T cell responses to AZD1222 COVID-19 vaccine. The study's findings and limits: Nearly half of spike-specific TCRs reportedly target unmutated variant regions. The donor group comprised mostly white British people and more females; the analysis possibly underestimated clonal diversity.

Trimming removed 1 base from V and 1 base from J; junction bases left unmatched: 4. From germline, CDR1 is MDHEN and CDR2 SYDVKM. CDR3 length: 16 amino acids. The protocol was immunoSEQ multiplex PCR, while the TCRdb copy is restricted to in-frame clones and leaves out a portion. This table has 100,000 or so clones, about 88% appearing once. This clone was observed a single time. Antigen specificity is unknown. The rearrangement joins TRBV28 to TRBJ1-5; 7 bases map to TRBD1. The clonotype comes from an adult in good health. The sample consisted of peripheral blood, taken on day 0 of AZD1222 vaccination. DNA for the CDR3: TGTGCCAGCAGTTTATCCTTGACAGGGAGCAATCAGCCCCAGCATTTT. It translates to CASSLSLTGSNQPQHF.